The T cell receptor (beta chain) described here comes from a study of blood T cells in healthy people across ages. CDR1 and CDR2 (germline): MDHEN, SYDVKM. The CDR3 covers 15 residues. V dropped 1 base and J dropped 8; count of bases not matched to a gene: 5. There are many counts of this clonotype. Total RNA, at least 6 micrograms per sample, came from PBMCs. A sample-barcoded 5' primer and a J-beta primer mix were used in a second PCR of roughly 7 to 11 cycles. TCRdb passed the 5' RACE reads through MiXCR, listing each CDR3 protein once. The sample includes about 720,000 distinct CDR3 sequences, roughly 20% of them seen just once.

Specimen: blood. The sequence came from a man between 65 and 85 years old in good health. The chain couples TRBV28 to TRBJ1-4; TRBD1 matches at 9 bases. CDR3 loop: CASSLSGTGNEKLFF. DNA of the CDR3: TGTGCCAGCAGTTTATCCGGGACAGGGAACGAAAAACTGTTTTTT.